A selection of T cell receptor beta chains follows, all from one sample in a study of blood T cell repertoires in COVID-19. Generated by immunoSEQ multiplex PCR, the TCRdb table keeps only in-frame clones and is missing some. This table has about 190,000 clones, more than 75% appearing once. The source material was peripheral blood. The receptor set was obtained from a woman aged 70-85 years with COVID-19, enrolled during active disease. The CDR3 runs from the conserved cysteine through the conserved F or W. Fields, in order: CDR3 protein, D gene, V gene, J gene. A D gene is named only where the DNA matches it firmly.

CDR3aa: CASSRQPTLNTEAFF; d_gene: .; v_gene: TRBV5-5; j_gene: TRBJ1-1
CDR3aa: CASSTGQGNYGYTF; d_gene: TRBD1; v_gene: TRBV28; j_gene: TRBJ1-2
CDR3aa: CASSTAGPGGIDTQYF; d_gene: .; v_gene: TRBV19; j_gene: TRBJ2-3
CDR3aa: CASSAGVEQFF; d_gene: .; v_gene: TRBV6-5; j_gene: TRBJ2-1
CDR3aa: CAWKDRPNTEAFF; d_gene: TRBD1; v_gene: TRBV30; j_gene: TRBJ1-1
CDR3aa: CASRDRSNTGELFF; d_gene: TRBD1; v_gene: TRBV2; j_gene: TRBJ2-2
CDR3aa: CASSEGLGYETQYF; d_gene: .; v_gene: TRBV6-1; j_gene: TRBJ2-5
CDR3aa: CASRDHQGDEQFF; d_gene: TRBD1; v_gene: TRBV28; j_gene: TRBJ2-1
CDR3aa: CASRLEAGSYNSPLHF; d_gene: .; v_gene: TRBV12-2; j_gene: TRBJ1-6
CDR3aa: CASSHGSRGNEQFF; d_gene: .; v_gene: TRBV5-1; j_gene: TRBJ2-1
CDR3aa: CATSEVSAGGAYNEQFF; d_gene: TRBD2; v_gene: TRBV24-1; j_gene: TRBJ2-1
CDR3aa: CASSLRLAGGPTYNEQFF; d_gene: TRBD2; v_gene: TRBV27; j_gene: TRBJ2-1
CDR3aa: CASSLAGGAAYEQYF; d_gene: .; v_gene: TRBV7-2; j_gene: TRBJ2-7
CDR3aa: CASRRQAYDTEAFF; d_gene: .; v_gene: TRBV2; j_gene: TRBJ1-1
CDR3aa: CASRRTGGEQPQHF; d_gene: TRBD1; v_gene: TRBV5-8; j_gene: TRBJ1-5
CDR3aa: CASGGQAGGLLSSYNEQFF; d_gene: TRBD2; v_gene: TRBV28; j_gene: TRBJ2-1
CDR3aa: CASSLTTSSLEQYF; d_gene: .; v_gene: TRBV5-1; j_gene: TRBJ2-7
CDR3aa: CASSVSGGVYEQYF; d_gene: TRBD2; v_gene: TRBV7-2; j_gene: TRBJ2-7
CDR3aa: CASSPRTSGRADEQYF; d_gene: TRBD2; v_gene: TRBV18; j_gene: TRBJ2-7
CDR3aa: CASTPSGTEEQFF; d_gene: TRBD2; v_gene: TRBV27; j_gene: TRBJ2-1
CDR3aa: CASRLAGRTDTQYF; d_gene: TRBD2; v_gene: TRBV3-1/TRBV3-2; j_gene: TRBJ2-3
CDR3aa: CASSQGQVYEWQYF; d_gene: TRBD1; v_gene: TRBV5-1; j_gene: TRBJ2-7
CDR3aa: CASSEIAGVTDTQYF; d_gene: TRBD2; v_gene: TRBV6-1; j_gene: TRBJ2-3
CDR3aa: CASSGGLAYTDTQYF; d_gene: .; v_gene: TRBV9; j_gene: TRBJ2-3
CDR3aa: CASSLFGQRYEQYF; d_gene: .; v_gene: TRBV5-4; j_gene: TRBJ2-7
CDR3aa: CSVHRAKDTEAFF; d_gene: .; v_gene: TRBV29-1; j_gene: TRBJ1-1
CDR3aa: CSGRQGANGYTF; d_gene: TRBD1; v_gene: TRBV29-1; j_gene: TRBJ1-2
CDR3aa: CASRSSKAGGGYTF; d_gene: .; v_gene: TRBV6-6; j_gene: TRBJ1-2
CDR3aa: CASSLTPVGGQHTEAFF; d_gene: .; v_gene: TRBV4-1; j_gene: TRBJ1-1
CDR3aa: CASSKEQERNEQYF; d_gene: .; v_gene: TRBV21-1; j_gene: TRBJ2-7
CDR3aa: CASSQGQGRTEAFF; d_gene: TRBD1; v_gene: TRBV4-1; j_gene: TRBJ1-1
CDR3aa: CATSDPARADTQYF; d_gene: .; v_gene: TRBV24-1; j_gene: TRBJ2-3
CDR3aa: CSATGGNYNEQFF; d_gene: TRBD1; v_gene: TRBV29-1; j_gene: TRBJ2-1
CDR3aa: CAWSLAGETQYF; d_gene: .; v_gene: TRBV30; j_gene: TRBJ2-5
CDR3aa: CITTGGDYGYTF; d_gene: TRBD1; v_gene: TRBV6-5; j_gene: TRBJ1-2
CDR3aa: CASSPQGHSGNTIYF; d_gene: .; v_gene: TRBV7-9; j_gene: TRBJ1-3
CDR3aa: CAREDRVGGYTF; d_gene: TRBD1; v_gene: TRBV6-5; j_gene: TRBJ1-2